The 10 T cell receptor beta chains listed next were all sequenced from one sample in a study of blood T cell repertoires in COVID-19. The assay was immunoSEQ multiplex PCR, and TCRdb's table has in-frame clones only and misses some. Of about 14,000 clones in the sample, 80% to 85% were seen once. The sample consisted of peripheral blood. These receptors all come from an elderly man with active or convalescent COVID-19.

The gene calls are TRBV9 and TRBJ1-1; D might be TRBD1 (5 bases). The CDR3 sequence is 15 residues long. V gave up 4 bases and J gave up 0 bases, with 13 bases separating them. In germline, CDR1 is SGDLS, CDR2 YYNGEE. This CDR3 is CASSPSGLLNTEAFF. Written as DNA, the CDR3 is TGTGCCAGCAGCCCCTCAGGGCTGTTGAACACTGAAGCTTTCTTT.

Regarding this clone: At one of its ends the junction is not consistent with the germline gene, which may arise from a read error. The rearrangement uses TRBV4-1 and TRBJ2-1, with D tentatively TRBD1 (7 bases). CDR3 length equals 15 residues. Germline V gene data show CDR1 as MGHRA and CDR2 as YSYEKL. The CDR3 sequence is CASRQVRGATNEQFF. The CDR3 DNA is TGCGCCAGCAGACAAGTCAGGGGGGCTACAAATGAGCAGTTCTTC.

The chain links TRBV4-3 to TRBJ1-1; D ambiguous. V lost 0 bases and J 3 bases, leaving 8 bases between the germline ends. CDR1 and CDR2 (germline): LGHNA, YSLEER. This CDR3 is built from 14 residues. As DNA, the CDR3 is TGCGCCAGCAGCCAAGAATTAGTCGACACTGAAGCTTTCTTT. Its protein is CASSQELVDTEAFF.

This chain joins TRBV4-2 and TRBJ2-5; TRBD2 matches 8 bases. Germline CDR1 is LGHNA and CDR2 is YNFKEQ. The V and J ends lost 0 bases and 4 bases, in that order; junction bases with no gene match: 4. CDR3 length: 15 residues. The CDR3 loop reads CASSQDFGGGETQYF. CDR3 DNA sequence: TGTGCCAGCAGCCAAGATTTCGGGGGGGGAGAGACCCAGTACTTC.

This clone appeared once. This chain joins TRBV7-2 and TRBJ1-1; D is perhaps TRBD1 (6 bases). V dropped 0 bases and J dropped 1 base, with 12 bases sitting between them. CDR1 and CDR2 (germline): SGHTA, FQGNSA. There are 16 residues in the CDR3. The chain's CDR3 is CASSLAGAARNTEAFF. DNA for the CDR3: TGTGCCAGCAGCTTAGCGGGGGCCGCTAGGAACACTGAAGCTTTCTTT.

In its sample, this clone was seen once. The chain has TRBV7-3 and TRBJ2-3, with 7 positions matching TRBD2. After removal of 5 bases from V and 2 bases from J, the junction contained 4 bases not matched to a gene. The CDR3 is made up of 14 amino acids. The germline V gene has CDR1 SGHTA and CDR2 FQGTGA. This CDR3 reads CASSPSGATDTQYF. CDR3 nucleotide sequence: TGTGCCAGCAGCCCAAGCGGGGCCACAGATACGCAGTATTTT.

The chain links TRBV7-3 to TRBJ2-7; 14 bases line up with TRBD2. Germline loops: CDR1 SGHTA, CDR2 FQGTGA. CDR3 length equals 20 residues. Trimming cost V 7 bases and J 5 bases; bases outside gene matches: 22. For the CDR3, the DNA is TGTGCCAGCACGAAGACGCCGCCGACTAGCGGGGGGGGTCAGCTCGACGAGCAGTACTTC. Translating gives CASTKTPPTSGGGQLDEQYF.

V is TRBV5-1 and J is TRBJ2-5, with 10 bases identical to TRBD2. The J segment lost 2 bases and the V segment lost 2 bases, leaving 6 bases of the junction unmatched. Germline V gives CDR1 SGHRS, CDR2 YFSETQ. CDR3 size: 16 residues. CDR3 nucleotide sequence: TGCGCCAGCAGCTTTAGCGGGGGGCCCGGGCAAGAGACCCAGTACTTC. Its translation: CASSFSGGPGQETQYF. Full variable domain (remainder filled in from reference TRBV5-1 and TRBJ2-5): KAGVTQTPRYLIKTRGQQVTLSCSPISGHRSVSWYQQTPGQGLQFLFEYFSETQRNKGNFPGRFSGRQFSNSRSEMNVSTLELGDSALYLCASSFSGGPGQETQYFGPGTRLLVL.

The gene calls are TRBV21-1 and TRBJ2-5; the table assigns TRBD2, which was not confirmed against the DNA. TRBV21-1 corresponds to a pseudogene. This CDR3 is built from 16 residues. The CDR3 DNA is TGTGCCAGCAGCAAAGGGACTAACCAAGCGTGGTGGGCCCAGTACTTC. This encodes CASSKGTNQAWWAQYF.

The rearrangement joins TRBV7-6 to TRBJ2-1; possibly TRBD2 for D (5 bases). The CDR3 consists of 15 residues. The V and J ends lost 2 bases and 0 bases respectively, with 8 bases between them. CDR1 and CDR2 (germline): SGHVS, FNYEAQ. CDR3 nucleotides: TGTGCCAGCAGCTTACTTGGGAGCTCCTACAATGAGCAGTTCTTC. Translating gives CASSLLGSSYNEQFF.